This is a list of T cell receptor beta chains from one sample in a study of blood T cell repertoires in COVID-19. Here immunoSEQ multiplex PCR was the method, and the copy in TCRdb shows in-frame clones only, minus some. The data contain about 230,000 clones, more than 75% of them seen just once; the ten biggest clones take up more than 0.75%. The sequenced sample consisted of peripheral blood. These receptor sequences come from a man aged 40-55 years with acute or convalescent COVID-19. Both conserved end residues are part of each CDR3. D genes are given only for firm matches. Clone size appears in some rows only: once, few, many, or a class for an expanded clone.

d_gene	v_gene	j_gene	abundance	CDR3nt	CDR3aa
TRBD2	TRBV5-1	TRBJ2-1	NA	TGCGCCAGCAGCTTGGGACTAGCGGGGGCTTACAATGAGCAGTTCTTC	CASSLGLAGAYNEQFF
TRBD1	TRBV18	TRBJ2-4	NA	TGTGCCAGCTCACCACCGAAGGGGGCGGCCAAAAACATTCAGTACTTC	CASSPPKGAAKNIQYF
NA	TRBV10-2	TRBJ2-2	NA	TGCGCCAGCAGTGTACCGGGGATGGGGACCGGGGAGCTGTTTTTT	CASSVPGMGTGELFF
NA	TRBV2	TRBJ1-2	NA	TGTGCCAGCAGTGGAACGACAGGCTTATACTATGGCTACACCTTC	CASSGTTGLYYGYTF
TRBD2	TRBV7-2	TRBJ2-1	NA	TGTGCCAGCAGCTTAGTAGCGGGGGGGTACAATGAGCAGTTCTTC	CASSLVAGGYNEQFF
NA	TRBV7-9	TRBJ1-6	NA	TGTGCCAGCAGCTCATCCCCCCTGACAGCCAGTTCACCCCTCCACTTT	CASSSSPLTASSPLHF
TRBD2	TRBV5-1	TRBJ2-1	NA	TGCGCCAGCAGCTTTGGCCGACTAGCGATGACCTACAATGAGCAGTTCTTC	CASSFGRLAMTYNEQFF
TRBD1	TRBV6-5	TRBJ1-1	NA	TGTGCCAGCAGTCCTGACAGGGAGCCCGTGGCTTTCTTT	CASSPDREPVAFF
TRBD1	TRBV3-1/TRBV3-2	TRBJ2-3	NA	TGTGCCAGCAGCCTCGGGACAGGGGGGGGAGATACGCAGTATTTT	CASSLGTGGGDTQYF
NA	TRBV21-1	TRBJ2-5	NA	TGTGCCAGCAGCATCCGGGGGGGAGAGACCCAGTACTTC	CASSIRGGETQYF
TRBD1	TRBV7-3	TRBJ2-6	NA	TGTGCCAGCAGCTTCAACAGGGGGCAGGGGGCCAACGTCCTGACTTTC	CASSFNRGQGANVLTF
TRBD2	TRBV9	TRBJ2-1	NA	TGTGCCAGCAGCGTAGAAGCCAGCGGGGGGTACAATGAGCAGTTCTTC	CASSVEASGGYNEQFF
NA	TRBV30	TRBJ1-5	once	TGTGCCTGGGAGGGAGGAACGGGAGGAGGCAATCAGCCCCAGCATTTT	CAWEGGTGGGNQPQHF
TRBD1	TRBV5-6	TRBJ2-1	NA	TGTGCCAGCAGCTTTTGGGACAGTAACGAGCAGTTCTTC	CASSFWDSNEQFF
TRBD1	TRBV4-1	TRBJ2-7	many	TGCGCCAGCAGCCCTCTCGGACAGGGGCAAGCCTACGAGCAGTACTTC	CASSPLGQGQAYEQYF
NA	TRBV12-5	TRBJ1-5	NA	TGTGCTAGTGGTTACGGTAGCAACAATCAGCCCCAGCATTTT	CASGYGSNNQPQHF
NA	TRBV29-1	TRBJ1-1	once	TGCAGCGTTGACGGGATTAACACTGAAGCTTTCTTT	CSVDGINTEAFF